This TCR beta chain was identified during a study of CD4 T cells in relation to SARS-CoV-2 and coronaviruses. Study as a whole: Controls used an HIV-1 Nef peptide pool or no peptide.

This CDR3 region has 14 residues. CDR1 LNHDA and CDR2 SQIVND come from the germline V gene (reference sequence). After removal of 3 bases from V and 4 bases from J, the junction contained 3 bases not matched to a gene. The unexposed donors gave CD4+ T cells in 2011-2018, prior to COVID-19. After around nine days of culture, CD4+ T cells were isolated. As cell numbers allowed, unexposed-donor CD4+ T cells faced SARS-CoV-2 S/N and four cold-coronavirus spikes. Fresh IL-2 medium replaced half the medium on days 3 and 7. This clone was recorded a few times. The antigen is not known. Libraries were prepared by immunoSEQ multiplex PCR; TCRdb keeps only in-frame clonotypes and omits some of them. The sample lists 20,000 to 25,000 clones, more than 65% occurring once.

The chain uses TRBV19 and TRBJ1-1, with TRBD1 matching over 9 bases. Sequencing used CD4+ T cells from PBMCs, cultured in vitro. The clonotype comes from a human donor in good health. The CDR3 reads CASSIGTGRTEAFF. The DNA for the CDR3 is TGTGCCAGTAGTATCGGGACAGGGCGCACTGAAGCTTTCTTT.